This entry lists 19 T cell receptor beta chains sequenced from one sample in a study of beta chain features in type 1 diabetes. Study-level results: Moderately but significantly shorter TCRB CDR3s were found in Type 1 diabetes patients in all four CD4+ subsets.

Antigens of these TCRs are unknown. Expressed TCRB transcripts were sequenced because the entire RNA isolate underwent reverse transcription. This table comes from immunoSEQ multiplex PCR, and its TCRdb copy is limited to in-frame clones, with some not included. This repertoire shows about 700,000 clones, roughly an eighth found once; its top ten account for approximately 0.022%. The sequencing input was naive CD4+ T cells from blood. All receptors derive from a man younger than 35 with type 1 diabetes.

The chain is built from TRBV4-1 and TRBJ2-3, with D unresolved. Trimming cost V 1 base and J 5 bases, with 19 bases left between them. Germline lookup yields CDR1 MGHRA and CDR2 YSYEKL. CDR3 length: 17 residues. CDR3 nucleotide sequence: TGCGCCAGCAGCCAAGTACCCACCCTGGATGGTGGAGATACGCAGTATTTT. Translation gives CASSQVPTLDGGDTQYF.

The V gene is TRBV7-8, the J gene TRBJ1-5; 7 positions match TRBD1. The V gene's germline CDR1 is SGHVS and CDR2 FQNEAQ. CDR3 length: 15 amino acids. V shed 1 base, J shed 3 bases, and the junction held 3 bases outside the gene matches. The CDR3 is CASSLGQGDNQPQHF. DNA for the CDR3: TGTGCCAGCAGCTTAGGACAGGGAGACAATCAGCCCCAGCATTTT. Complete variable domain (other parts from reference TRBV7-8 and TRBJ1-5): GAGVSQSPRYKVAKRGQDVALRCDPISGHVSLFWYQQALGQGPEFLTYFQNEAQLDKSGLPSDRFFAERPEGSVSTLKIQRTQQEDSAVYLCASSLGQGDNQPQHFGDGTRLSIL.

This clone was seen only a few times. The chain joins TRBV2 to TRBJ2-3; 9 nucleotides agree with TRBD2. The ends lost 5 bases at V and 2 bases at J; junction bases unmatched: 8. There are 16 residues in the CDR3. Germline CDR1 SNHLY, CDR2 FYNNEI. CDR3 DNA sequence: TGTGCCAGCAGTCCAACAGCGGGGGGCAACACAGATACGCAGTATTTT. It is translated as CASSPTAGGNTDTQYF. Full variable domain (outside the CDR3, taken from reference TRBV2 and TRBJ2-3): EPEVTQTPSHQVTQMGQEVILRCVPISNHLYFYWYRQILGQKVEFLVSFYNNEISEKSEIFDDQFSVERPDGSNFTLKIRSTKLEDSAMYFCASSPTAGGNTDTQYFGPGTRLTVL.

This clone has just a few counts. The chain recombines TRBV7-9 with TRBJ1-6; maybe TRBD1 (6 bases). Deletions cut 11 bases from V and 0 bases from J, with 14 bases between. Germline V gives CDR1 SEHNR, CDR2 FQNEAQ (reference sequence). CDR3 length equals 15 residues. The CDR3 here is CASEGGSSYNSPLHF. In DNA, the CDR3 is TGTGCCTCCGAGGGGGGGAGCTCCTATAATTCACCCCTCCACTTT. Together with reference TRBV7-9 and TRBJ1-6, the CDR3 gives the full variable domain: DTGVSQNPRHKITKRGQNVTFRCDPISEHNRLYWYRQTLGQGPEFLTYFQNEAQLEKSRLLSDRFSAERPKGSFSTLEIQRTEQGDSAMYLCASEGGSSYNSPLHFGNGTRLTVT.

The chain is built from TRBV7-2 and TRBJ1-6, with unresolved D. Trimming stripped 0 bases from V and 8 bases from J, with 11 bases between. The CDR3 has 15 residues. Germline V gene data show CDR1 as SGHTA and CDR2 as FQGNSA. The CDR3 sequence: CASSLAPGFDSPLHF. The CDR3 DNA reads as TGTGCCAGCAGCTTAGCGCCCGGGTTTGATTCACCCCTCCACTTT.

V is TRBV11-1 and J is TRBJ2-5, with TRBD1 as a possible D gene (6 bases). V was clipped by 5 bases and J by 5 bases, with 9 bases between them. Germline V gene sequence: CDR1 SGHAT, CDR2 FQDESV (reference sequence). This CDR3 has 12 residues. As DNA, the CDR3 is TGTGCCAGCAGCCCGAGGGGGGAGACCCAGTACTTC. Its protein is CASSPRGETQYF.

This chain uses TRBV6-4 with TRBJ2-3; D call uncertain. CDR1 and CDR2 from the germline V gene are MRHNA and SNTAGT. V was trimmed by 0 bases and J by 8 bases, leaving 12 bases between them. The CDR3 sequence is 14 residues long. The CDR3 nucleotides read TGTGCCAGCAGTGACTCAGCCTCCCCGGCTACGCAGTATTTT. Translation: CASSDSASPATQYF.

J is TRBJ2-1 and V is TRBV15; no firm D call. The CDR3 runs 17 residues. V was trimmed by 0 bases and J by 0 bases, leaving 12 bases between them. CDR1 LNHNV and CDR2 YYDKDF come from the germline V gene (reference sequence). CDR3 residues: CATSRDWAESSYNEQFF. CDR3 coding DNA: TGTGCCACCAGCAGAGATTGGGCAGAGAGCTCCTACAATGAGCAGTTCTTC.

There are a few counts of this clone. V and J are TRBV7-2 and TRBJ2-7, with 9 bases identical to TRBD1. Germline lookup yields CDR1 SGHTA and CDR2 FQGNSA. This CDR3 has 14 residues. V lost 4 bases and J lost 7; bases outside the gene matches: 8. CDR3 sequence: CASSSWTGEREQYF. CDR3 coding DNA: TGTGCCAGCAGCTCTTGGACAGGGGAGAGGGAGCAGTACTTC.

This clone was detected a few times. V usage is TRBV5-4 and J usage is TRBJ2-7; unclear D gene. The CDR3 is made up of 15 amino acids. V lost 0 bases to trimming and J lost 0 bases, with 10 bases between them. The germline gives CDR1 SGHNT, CDR2 YYREEE (reference sequence). CDR3 DNA sequence: TGTGCCAGCAGCTTGGATAGCACAGCCTCCTACGAGCAGTACTTC. It specifies CASSLDSTASYEQYF.

This clone was seen a few times. This chain joins TRBV19 and TRBJ1-5, with 10 nucleotides matching TRBD1. The CDR3 spans 14 residues. J was trimmed by 5 bases and V by 3 bases; bases with no gene match: 1. Germline values: CDR1 LNHDA, CDR2 SQIVND (reference sequence). The CDR3 nucleotides are TGTGCCAGTAGTATGGGGACAGGGGATCAGCCCCAGCATTTT. Protein product: CASSMGTGDQPQHF.

The chain is built from TRBV14 and TRBJ1-5; D is perhaps TRBD1 (5 bases). V was trimmed by 6 bases and J by 1 base, leaving 10 bases between them. The germline V gene encodes CDR1 SGHDN and CDR2 FVKESK. The CDR3 covers 14 residues. The CDR3 loop is CASSLGRSNQPQHF. The CDR3 bases are TGTGCCAGCAGTCTGGGACGGAGCAATCAGCCCCAGCATTTT. The variable domain in full, with the rest retrieved from reference TRBV14 and TRBJ1-5, is EAGVTQFPSHSVIEKGQTVTLRCDPISGHDNLYWYRRVMGKEIKFLLHFVKESKQDESGMPNNRFLAERTGGTYSTLKVQPAELEDSGVYFCASSLGRSNQPQHFGDGTRLSIL.

V usage is TRBV19 and J usage is TRBJ1-5; 10 bases fit TRBD1. The trim removed 9 bases at V and 5 bases at J, leaving 7 bases unmatched. Per the germline V gene, CDR1 is LNHDA and CDR2 is SQIVND (reference sequence). This CDR3 has 14 amino acids. CDR3: CASTTGTGDQPQHF. As DNA, the CDR3 is TGTGCCAGCACAACCGGGACAGGGGATCAGCCCCAGCATTTT.

This clone was seen only a few times. Within the sample, other DNA sequences also encode this same CDR3. The chain couples TRBV25-1 to TRBJ1-5, with D tentatively TRBD1 (5 bases). This CDR3 has 14 amino acids. V lost 4 bases to trimming and J lost 2 bases, with 9 bases between them. Germline CDR1 reads MGHDK; CDR2 reads SYGVNS. The CDR3, as DNA: TGTGCCAGCAGTGGTCCGGGGGGCAATCAGCCCCAGCATTTT. It specifies CASSGPGGNQPQHF.

This chain joins TRBV10-1 and TRBJ2-2; D perhaps matches TRBD1 (5 bases). There are 14 residues in the CDR3. CDR1 WNHNN and CDR2 SYGVQD come from the germline V gene (reference sequence). V was trimmed by 6 bases and J by 4 bases, leaving 12 bases between them. In DNA, the CDR3 is TGCGCCAGCAGCCCCCGGACAAGCACCGGGGAGCTGTTTTTT. It codes for CASSPRTSTGELFF.

This clone has only a few counts. The chain couples TRBV4-1 to TRBJ2-5; unclear D gene. CDR1 is MGHRA, CDR2 YSYEKL, per germline. Between the trimmed V and J ends, which lost 2 bases and 0 bases, there was a span of 10 bases. The CDR3 extends over 15 amino acids. CDR3 sequence: CASSQLGLYQETQYF. Written as DNA, the CDR3 is TGCGCCAGCAGCCAACTGGGCTTGTACCAAGAGACCCAGTACTTC.

This clone has only a few counts. The rearrangement joins TRBV15 to TRBJ1-4; 8 bases map to TRBD1. V lost 0 bases to trimming and J lost 2 bases; unmatched junction nucleotides: 2. The CDR3 is 16 amino acids. Germline V gene sequence: CDR1 LNHNV, CDR2 YYDKDF (reference sequence). This CDR3 is CATSRDGTGTNEKLFF. CDR3 coding DNA: TGTGCCACCAGCAGAGATGGGACAGGTACTAATGAAAAACTGTTTTTT.

This clone has just a few counts. The rearrangement links TRBV5-1 to TRBJ2-2, with 7 bases that match TRBD1. Germline CDR1 reads SGHRS; CDR2 reads YFSETQ. The V gene end was trimmed by 3 bases and the J gene end by 7 bases; junction bases not matched to a gene: 0. This CDR3 region has 12 residues. The CDR3 loop reads CASSWDSGELFF. CDR3 sequence (DNA): TGCGCCAGCAGCTGGGACAGCGGGGAGCTGTTTTTT. The full variable domain, in which reference TRBV5-1 and TRBJ2-2 provide the parts outside the CDR3, is KAGVTQTPRYLIKTRGQQVTLSCSPISGHRSVSWYQQTPGQGLQFLFEYFSETQRNKGNFPGRFSGRQFSNSRSEMNVSTLELGDSALYLCASSWDSGELFFGEGSRLTVL.

This sequence joins TRBV28 and TRBJ2-7; D tentatively reads TRBD1 or TRBD2 (5 bases each). Germline V CDR1 and CDR2: MDHEN, SYDVKM. The CDR3 extends over 13 amino acids. The V gene lost 6 bases and the J gene lost 3 bases, with 12 bases spanning the gap. The CDR3 nucleotides are TGTGCCAGCAGACTCGGGACCAGCTACGAGCAGTACTTC. Protein product: CASRLGTSYEQYF.